The rows below give T cell receptor beta chains drawn from one sample of a study. TCRdb passed the reads through MiXCR, listing each CDR3 protein once. The sample holds over 14,000 distinct CDR3 sequences, about 35% seen once. The sample was blood. Receptors originate from a human donor. Both conserved end residues are part of each CDR3. Fields, in order: D gene, V gene, J gene, clone size, CDR3 protein, CDR3 DNA. D genes are given only for firm matches. Some rows mark clone size as missing; the rest say once, few, many or name a class of expanded clone.

>-|TRBV4-3|TRBJ1-1|few
CASSQTWGGQSAFF
TGCGCCAGCAGCCAAACGTGGGGGGGGCAATCAGCTTTCTTT
>-|TRBV9|TRBJ2-3|once
CASSVIPTDTQYF
TGTGCCAGCAGCGTTATACCCACAGATACGCAGTATTTT
>-|TRBV14|TRBJ2-1|-
CASSQEPESSYEQFF
TGTGCCAGCAGCCAAGAACCAGAGAGTAGCTACGAGCAGTTCTTC
>TRBD1|TRBV4-3|TRBJ1-1|-
CASSQVTGTGPTEAFF
TGCGCCAGCAGCCAAGTCACAGGGACAGGGCCCACTGAAGCTTTCTTT
>TRBD1|TRBV29-1|TRBJ1-1|medium-sized
CSVRVGTGGTEAFF
TGCAGCGTGAGGGTGGGGACAGGGGGCACTGAAGCTTTCTTT
>-|TRBV9|TRBJ2-1|-
CASSSISGRHGGTYNEQFF
TGTGCCAGCAGTTCGATAAGCGGCCGCCATGGAGGGACCTACAATGAGCAGTTCTTC
>-|TRBV29-1|TRBJ1-1|medium-sized
CSVADSSKNTEAFF
TGCAGCGTTGCTGACAGTTCGAAGAACACTGAAGCTTTCTTT
>-|TRBV30|TRBJ2-1|few
CAWSVGLAREQFF
TGTGCCTGGAGTGTTGGGCTAGCGAGGGAGCAGTTCTTC
>TRBD2|TRBV29-1|TRBJ2-1|many
CSVEGTGTSGRALGNNEQFF
TGCAGCGTTGAAGGGACCGGGACTAGCGGGAGGGCCCTCGGGAACAATGAGCAGTTCTTC
>-|TRBV4-3|TRBJ1-4|medium-sized
CASSQESPDEKLFF
TGCGCCAGCAGCCAAGAATCCCCGGACGAAAAACTGTTTTTT
>-|TRBV25-1|TRBJ2-3|-
CASSSISGRHGGIGTDTQYF
TGTGCCAGCAGTTCGATAAGCGGCCGCCATGGAGGGATCGGCACAGATACGCAGTATTTT
>-|TRBV14|TRBJ2-7|once
CASIRFSYEQYF
TGTGCCAGCATCCGCTTCTCCTACGAGCAGTACTTC
>TRBD2|TRBV30|TRBJ2-2|medium-sized
CAWRTSGNTGELFF
TGTGCCTGGCGGACTAGCGGAAACACCGGGGAGCTGTTTTTT
>-|TRBV29-1|TRBJ2-6|medium-sized
CSVDFGANVLTF
TGCAGCGTTGATTTTGGGGCCAACGTCCTGACTTTC
>TRBD1|TRBV4-2|TRBJ1-1|medium-sized
CASSRTGQGRTEAFF
TGTGCCAGCAGCCGAACAGGACAGGGAAGAACTGAAGCTTTCTTT
>-|TRBV4-3|TRBJ1-6|many
CASSQDAGAYNSPLHF
TGCGCCAGCAGCCAAGATGCAGGGGCCTATAATTCACCCCTCCACTTT
>TRBD2|TRBV4-3|TRBJ2-3|once
CASSQDSGSFYEQYF
TGCGCCAGCAGCCAAGATAGCGGGAGTTTCTATGAGCAGTATTTT
>TRBD1|TRBV20-1|TRBJ1-2|-
CSARAGTGHEDHTF
TGCAGTGCTAGAGCCGGGACAGGTCATGAGGATCACACCTTC
>TRBD2|TRBV14|TRBJ2-1|-
CASSQVWSGRKHEQFF
TGTGCCAGCAGCCAAGTTTGGAGCGGGAGGAAGCATGAGCAGTTCTTC
>-|TRBV4-3|TRBJ2-6|-
CASSQVTGSGGANVLTF
TGCGCCAGCAGCCAAGTAACAGGGAGTGGCGGGGCCAACGTCCTGACTTTC
>-|TRBV18|TRBJ2-7|-
CASSPRGPDEQYF
TGTGCCAGCTCACCGAGGGGACCCGACGAGCAGTACTTC
>-|TRBV4-2|TRBJ1-2|medium-sized
CASSPGEGDHTF
TGTGCCAGCAGCCCCGGGGAAGGGGATCACACCTTC
>TRBD2|TRBV4-2|TRBJ2-1|once
CASSQESGGGLGIQNEQFF
TGTGCCAGCAGCCAAGAATCGGGGGGGGGACTAGGTATTCAGAATGAGCAGTTCTTC
>-|TRBV5-1|TRBJ1-1|many
CASAGMGTEAFF
TGCGCCAGCGCAGGGATGGGCACTGAAGCTTTCTTT
>-|TRBV29-1|TRBJ1-2|medium-sized
CSVEDYSYGYTF
TGCAGCGTTGAAGATTACAGTTATGGCTACACCTTC
>TRBD2|TRBV4-2|TRBJ2-1|many
CASSQEVLAGGPGEQFF
TGTGCCAGCAGCCAAGAGGTCCTAGCGGGAGGGCCAGGTGAGCAGTTCTTC